Given below is one TCR beta chain in context. Its target is unknown. The data derive from a study of graft-versus-host responses after intestinal transplantation. In the study overall: Anti-thymocyte globulin served as induction for all recipients, who then took tacrolimus and steroids for three to four years. General observations from the study: In recipient marrow, GvH clones were found, and some appeared first in ileum or blood. Clonal ratios of graft-versus-host to host-versus-graft in allografts were high for patients exhibiting graft-donor T cell macrochimerism.

Some clones are missing from TCRdb's copy, which holds only in-frame ones; the method was immunoSEQ multiplex PCR. Of 85,000 to 100,000 clones in the sample, more than 85% were seen once. The CDR3 loop spans 14 amino acids. Trimming shortened V by 4 bases and J by 5 bases, and 9 bases separated the two germline ends. Germline V CDR1 and CDR2: MGHRA, YSYEKL. The sequence was collected from a human donor who received an intestinal transplant. The starting material was unstimulated CD4+ T cells sorted from spleen or lymph node cells, obtained before intestinal transplant. The chain is built from TRBV4-1 and TRBJ1-6; a possible D gene is TRBD1 (6 bases). This CDR3 is CASSPDRNNSPLHF. CDR3 sequence (DNA): TGCGCCAGCAGCCCCGACAGGAATAATTCACCCCTCCACTTT.